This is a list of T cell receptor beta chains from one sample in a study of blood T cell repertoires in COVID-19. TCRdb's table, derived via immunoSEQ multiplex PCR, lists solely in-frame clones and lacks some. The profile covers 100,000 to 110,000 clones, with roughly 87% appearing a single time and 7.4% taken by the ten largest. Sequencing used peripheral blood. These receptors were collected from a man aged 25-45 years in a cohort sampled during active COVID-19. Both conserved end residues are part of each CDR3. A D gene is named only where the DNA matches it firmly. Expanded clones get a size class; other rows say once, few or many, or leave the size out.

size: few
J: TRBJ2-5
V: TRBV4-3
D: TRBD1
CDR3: CASSLDWTGQETQYF
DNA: TGCGCCAGCAGCCTAGACTGGACAGGACAAGAGACCCAGTACTTC

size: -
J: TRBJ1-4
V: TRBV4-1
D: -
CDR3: CASSQDLGATHEKLFF
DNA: TGCGCCAGCAGCCAAGATTTAGGAGCCACCCATGAAAAACTGTTTTTT

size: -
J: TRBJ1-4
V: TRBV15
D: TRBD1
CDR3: CATSPSLDRGREKLFF
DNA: TGTGCCACCAGCCCATCATTGGACAGGGGGCGTGAAAAACTGTTTTTT

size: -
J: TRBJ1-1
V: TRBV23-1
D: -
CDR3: CASRKRAGKFYPHTEAFF
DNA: TGCGCCAGCAGGAAACGGGCAGGGAAATTTTACCCACACACTGAAGCTTTCTTT

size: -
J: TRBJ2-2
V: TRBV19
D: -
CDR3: CASSIYTGSNTGELFF
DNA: TGTGCCAGTAGTATTTATACAGGCTCCAACACCGGGGAGCTGTTTTTT

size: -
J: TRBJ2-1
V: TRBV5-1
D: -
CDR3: CASSLASGYYNEQFF
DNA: TGCGCCAGCAGCTTGGCGTCAGGGTACTACAATGAGCAGTTCTTC

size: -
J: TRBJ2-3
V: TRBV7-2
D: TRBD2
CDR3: CASSFLAGGMMDTQYF
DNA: TGTGCCAGCAGCTTCTTAGCGGGGGGAATGATGGATACGCAGTATTTT

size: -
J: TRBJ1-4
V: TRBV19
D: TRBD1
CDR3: CASSVDRGFGKLFF
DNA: TGTGCCAGTAGTGTAGACAGGGGGTTTGGAAAACTGTTTTTT

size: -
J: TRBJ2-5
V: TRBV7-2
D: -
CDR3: CASSLSHERQETQYF
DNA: TGTGCCAGCAGCTTAAGCCACGAGCGGCAAGAGACCCAGTACTTC

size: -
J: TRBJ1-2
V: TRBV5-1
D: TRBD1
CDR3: CASSLGQGTYYGYTF
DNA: TGCGCCAGCAGCTTGGGACAGGGAACTTACTATGGCTACACCTTC

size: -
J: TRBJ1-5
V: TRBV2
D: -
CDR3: CASSRDSYSNQPQHF
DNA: TGTGCCAGCAGTCGAGACAGCTATAGCAATCAGCCCCAGCATTTT

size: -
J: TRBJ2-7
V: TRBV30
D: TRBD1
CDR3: CAWRDRGMYYEQYF
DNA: TGTGCCTGGAGGGACAGGGGGATGTATTACGAGCAGTACTTC

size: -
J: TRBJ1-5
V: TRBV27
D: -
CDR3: CASSLEYNQPQHF
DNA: TGTGCCAGCAGTTTGGAGTACAATCAGCCCCAGCATTTT

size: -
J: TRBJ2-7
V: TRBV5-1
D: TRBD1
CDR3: CASWDRNF
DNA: TGCGCCAGTTGGGACAGAAACTTC

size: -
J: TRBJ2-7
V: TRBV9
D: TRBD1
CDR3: CASSVGLGTGMYEQYF
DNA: TGTGCCAGCAGCGTAGGATTGGGGACAGGGATGTACGAGCAGTACTTC

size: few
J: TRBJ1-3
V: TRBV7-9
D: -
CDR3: CASSAPGAGTGNTIYF
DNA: TGTGCCAGCAGCGCCCCCGGAGCGGGGACCGGAAACACCATATATTTT

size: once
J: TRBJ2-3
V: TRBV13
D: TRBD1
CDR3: CASRRAGGGADTQYF
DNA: TGTGCCAGCAGAAGAGCAGGGGGCGGCGCAGATACGCAGTATTTT

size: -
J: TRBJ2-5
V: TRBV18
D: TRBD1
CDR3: CASSPTGGIQETQYF
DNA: TGTGCCAGCTCACCAACAGGGGGAATCCAAGAGACCCAGTACTTC

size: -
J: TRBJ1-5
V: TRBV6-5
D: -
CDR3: CATRAAGNQPQHF
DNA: TGTGCCACTAGGGCTGCAGGGAATCAGCCCCAGCATTTT

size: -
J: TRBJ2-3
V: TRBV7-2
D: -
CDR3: CASSLGARPAGDTQYF
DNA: TGTGCCAGCAGCTTAGGTGCGCGGCCTGCTGGAGATACGCAGTATTTT

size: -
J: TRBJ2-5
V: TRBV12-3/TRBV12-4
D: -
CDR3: CASSLSSRETQYF
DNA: TGTGCCAGCAGTTTATCTAGCCGGGAGACCCAGTACTTC

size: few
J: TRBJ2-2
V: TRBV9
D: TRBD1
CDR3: CASRPTLPPTGVNTGELFF
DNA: TGTGCCAGCAGGCCCACCCTACCACCGACAGGGGTGAACACCGGGGAGCTGTTTTTT

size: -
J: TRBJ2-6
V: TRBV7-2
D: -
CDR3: CASSLGSGANVLTF
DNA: TGTGCCAGCAGCTTAGGGAGTGGGGCCAACGTCCTGACTTTC

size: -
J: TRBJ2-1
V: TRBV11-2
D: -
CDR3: CASSLDLRSEQFF
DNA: TGTGCCAGCAGCTTAGATCTGAGGAGTGAGCAGTTCTTC

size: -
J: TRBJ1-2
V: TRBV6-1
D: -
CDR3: CASSEVGGNYGYTF
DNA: TGTGCCAGCAGTGAAGTCGGAGGCAACTATGGCTACACCTTC

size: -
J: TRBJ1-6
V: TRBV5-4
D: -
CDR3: CASSLRERGSPLHF
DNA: TGTGCCAGCAGCTTGCGAGAAAGAGGTTCACCCCTCCACTTT

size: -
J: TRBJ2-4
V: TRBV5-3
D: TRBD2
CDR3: CARSLVGLGVNIQYF
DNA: TGTGCCAGAAGCTTGGTAGGACTAGGAGTAAACATTCAGTACTTC

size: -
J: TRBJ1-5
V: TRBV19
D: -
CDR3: CASSSLRTDLNQPQHF
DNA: TGTGCCAGTAGTTCTCTTAGGACAGACCTCAATCAGCCCCAGCATTTT

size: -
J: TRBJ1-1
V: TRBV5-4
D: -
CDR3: CASTLGQPSTEAFF
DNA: TGTGCCAGCACCCTGGGGCAGCCTAGCACTGAAGCTTTCTTT

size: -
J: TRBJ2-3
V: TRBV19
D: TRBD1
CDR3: CASSSTGATDTQYF
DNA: TGTGCCAGTTCTTCGACAGGGGCCACAGATACGCAGTATTTT

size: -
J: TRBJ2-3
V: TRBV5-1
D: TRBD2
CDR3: CASSLAGLAVADTQYF
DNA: TGCGCCAGCAGCTTGGCCGGACTAGCGGTGGCAGATACGCAGTATTTT

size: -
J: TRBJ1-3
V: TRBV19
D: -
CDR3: CASSHQGNTIYF
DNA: TGTGCCAGTAGTCACCAGGGAAACACCATATATTTT

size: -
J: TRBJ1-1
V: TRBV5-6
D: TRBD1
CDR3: CASSLEGATREAFF
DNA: TGTGCCAGCAGCTTGGAGGGGGCTACTAGGGAAGCTTTCTTT

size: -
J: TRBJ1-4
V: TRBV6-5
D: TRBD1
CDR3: CASRDRGYNEKLFF
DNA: TGTGCCAGCAGGGACAGGGGCTATAATGAAAAACTGTTTTTT

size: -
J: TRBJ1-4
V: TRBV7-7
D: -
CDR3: CASSLGQNEKLFF
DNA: TGTGCCAGCAGCTTGGGGCAGAATGAAAAACTGTTTTTT

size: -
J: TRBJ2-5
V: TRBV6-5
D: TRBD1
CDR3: CASTPGVGQGMAYF
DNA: TGTGCCAGCACCCCAGGAGTGGGACAGGGGATGGCGTACTTC

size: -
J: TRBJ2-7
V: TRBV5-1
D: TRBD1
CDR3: CASSLTGSNGEQYF
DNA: TGCGCCAGCAGCCTGACAGGGAGTAACGGCGAGCAGTACTTC

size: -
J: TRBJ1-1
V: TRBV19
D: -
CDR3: CASSIPRGNTEAFF
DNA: TGTGCCAGTAGTATCCCCCGGGGAAACACTGAAGCTTTCTTT

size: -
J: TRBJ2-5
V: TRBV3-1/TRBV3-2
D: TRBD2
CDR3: CASSLQLAGMGETQYF
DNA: TGTGCCAGCAGCCTCCAACTAGCGGGGATGGGAGAGACCCAGTACTTC

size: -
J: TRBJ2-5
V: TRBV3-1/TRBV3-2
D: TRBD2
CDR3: CASSQGLAGPETQYF
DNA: TGTGCCAGCAGCCAAGGGCTAGCGGGGCCCGAGACCCAGTACTTC

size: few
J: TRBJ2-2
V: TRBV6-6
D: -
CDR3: CASSGQNTGELFF
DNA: TGTGCCAGCAGCGGACAGAACACCGGGGAGCTGTTTTTT

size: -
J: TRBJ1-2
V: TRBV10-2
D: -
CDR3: CASRREGDNYGYTF
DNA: TGCGCCAGCAGGAGGGAGGGCGATAACTATGGCTACACCTTC

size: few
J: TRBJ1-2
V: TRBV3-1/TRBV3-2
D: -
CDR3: CASSQDGTPYGYTF
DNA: TGTGCCAGCAGCCAAGATGGGACACCGTATGGCTACACCTTC

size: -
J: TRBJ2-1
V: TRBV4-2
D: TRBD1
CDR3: CASSQEQGANEQFF
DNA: TGTGCCAGCAGCCAGGAACAGGGGGCGAATGAGCAGTTCTTC

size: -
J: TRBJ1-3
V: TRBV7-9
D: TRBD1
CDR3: CASSGDRAASGNTIYF
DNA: TGTGCCAGCAGCGGGGACAGGGCTGCGTCTGGAAACACCATATATTTT

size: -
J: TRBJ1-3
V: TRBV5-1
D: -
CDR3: CASSSGQSGNTIYF
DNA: TGCGCCAGCAGCTCTGGACAGAGTGGAAACACCATATATTTT

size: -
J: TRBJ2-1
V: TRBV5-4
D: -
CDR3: CASSLITSNEQFF
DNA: TGTGCCAGCAGCTTGATAACAAGCAATGAGCAGTTCTTC

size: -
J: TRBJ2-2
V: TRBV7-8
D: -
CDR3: CASSLQSSGYTGELFF
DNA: TGTGCCAGCAGCTTACAATCCTCAGGGTACACCGGGGAGCTGTTTTTT

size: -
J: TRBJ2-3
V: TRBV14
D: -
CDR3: CASSQPRGAPDTQYF
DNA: TGTGCCAGCAGCCAACCCCGGGGGGCCCCAGATACGCAGTATTTT

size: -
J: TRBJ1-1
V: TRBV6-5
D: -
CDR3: CASSYTTQNTEAFF
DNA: TGTGCCAGCAGTTACACGACTCAGAACACTGAAGCTTTCTTT

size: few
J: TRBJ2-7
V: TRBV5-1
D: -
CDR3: CASSPVRVGTYEQYF
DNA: TGCGCCAGCAGCCCCGTGCGGGTTGGGACCTACGAGCAGTACTTC

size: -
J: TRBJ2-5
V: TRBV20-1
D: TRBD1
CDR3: CSGGQPETQYF
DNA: TGCAGTGGGGGACAGCCAGAGACCCAGTACTTC

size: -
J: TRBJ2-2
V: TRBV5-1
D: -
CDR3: CASSLGGRDTGELFF
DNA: TGCGCCAGCAGCTTAGGGGGTCGGGACACCGGGGAGCTGTTTTTT

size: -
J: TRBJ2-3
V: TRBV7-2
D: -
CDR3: CASSLGTAGDTQYF
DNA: TGTGCCAGCAGCTTAGGGACTGCTGGAGATACGCAGTATTTT

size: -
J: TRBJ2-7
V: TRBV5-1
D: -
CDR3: CASSLDQVPSYEQYF
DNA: TGCGCCAGCAGCTTAGATCAGGTACCCTCCTACGAGCAGTACTTC

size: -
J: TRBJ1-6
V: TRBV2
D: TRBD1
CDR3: CADGSGTGVSPLHF
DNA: TGTGCCGACGGGTCCGGGACAGGGGTATCACCCCTCCACTTT

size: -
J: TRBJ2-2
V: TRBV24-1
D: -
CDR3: CATRGGAGELFF
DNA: TGTGCCACCAGAGGAGGGGCCGGGGAGCTGTTTTTT

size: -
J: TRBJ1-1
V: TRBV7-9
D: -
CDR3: CASRTVVRGREAFF
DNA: TGTGCCAGCCGAACCGTCGTCAGGGGTAGGGAAGCTTTCTTT

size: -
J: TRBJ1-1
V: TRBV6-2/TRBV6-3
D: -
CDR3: CASSYRQGRTEAFF
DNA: TGTGCCAGCAGTTACCGGCAGGGAAGAACTGAAGCTTTCTTT

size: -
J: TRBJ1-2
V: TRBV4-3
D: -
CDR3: CASSPDLNGGYTF
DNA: TGCGCCAGCAGCCCGGACTTAAATGGAGGCTACACCTTC